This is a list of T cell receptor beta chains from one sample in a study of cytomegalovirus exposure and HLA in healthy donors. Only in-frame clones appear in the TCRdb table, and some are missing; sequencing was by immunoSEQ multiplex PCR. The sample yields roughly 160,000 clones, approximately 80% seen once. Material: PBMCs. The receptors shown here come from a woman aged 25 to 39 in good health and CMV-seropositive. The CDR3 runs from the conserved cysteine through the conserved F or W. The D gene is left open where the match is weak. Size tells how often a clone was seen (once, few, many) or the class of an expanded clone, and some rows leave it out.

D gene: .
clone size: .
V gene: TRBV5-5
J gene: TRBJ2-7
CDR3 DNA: TGTGCCAGCAGCATGCCCGGACAATCCTCCTACGAGCAGTACTTC
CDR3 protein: CASSMPGQSSYEQYF

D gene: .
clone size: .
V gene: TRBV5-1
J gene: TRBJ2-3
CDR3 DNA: TGCGCCAGCAGCTTAGGGGGTAGCACAGATACGCAGTATTTT
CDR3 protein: CASSLGGSTDTQYF

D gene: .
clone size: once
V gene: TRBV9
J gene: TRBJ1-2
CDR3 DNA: TGTGCCAGCAGCTCCCGTAAGGACCCGGGAGCTAACTATGGCTACACCTTC
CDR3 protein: CASSSRKDPGANYGYTF

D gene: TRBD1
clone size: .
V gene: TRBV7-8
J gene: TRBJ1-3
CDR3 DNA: TGTGCCAGCAGCTTAGGAGGGGGCAACTCTGGAAACACCATATATTTT
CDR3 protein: CASSLGGGNSGNTIYF

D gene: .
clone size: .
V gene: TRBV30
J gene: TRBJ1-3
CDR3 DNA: TGTGCCTGGAGGTTGGCAGGAGGAAACACCATATATTTT
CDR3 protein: CAWRLAGGNTIYF

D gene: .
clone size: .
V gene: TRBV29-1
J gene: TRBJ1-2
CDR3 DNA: TGCAGCGTTTATGATGACAGTGGCTACACCTTC
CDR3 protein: CSVYDDSGYTF

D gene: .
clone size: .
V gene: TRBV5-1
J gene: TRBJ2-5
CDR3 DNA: TGCGCCAGCAGCTTGGGAAGCATGGAGACCCAGTACTTC
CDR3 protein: CASSLGSMETQYF

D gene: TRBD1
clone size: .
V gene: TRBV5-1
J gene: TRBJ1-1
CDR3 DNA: TGCGCCAGCGAGGGACAGGGGGGGACTGAAGCTTTCTTT
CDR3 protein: CASEGQGGTEAFF

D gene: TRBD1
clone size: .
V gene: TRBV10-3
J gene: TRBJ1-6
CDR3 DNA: TGTGCCATCAGAGCGGGACAGGGGGCCTCACCCCTCCACTTT
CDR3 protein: CAIRAGQGASPLHF

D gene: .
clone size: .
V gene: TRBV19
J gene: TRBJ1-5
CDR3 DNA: TGTGCCAGTAGTATTTACTTCCCTCAGCCCCAGCATTTT
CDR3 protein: CASSIYFPQPQHF

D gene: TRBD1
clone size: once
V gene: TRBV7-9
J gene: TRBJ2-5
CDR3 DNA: TGTTCCAGCAGCTCGATCCGACAGGGGCGAGAGACCCAGTACTTC
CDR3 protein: CSSSSIRQGRETQYF

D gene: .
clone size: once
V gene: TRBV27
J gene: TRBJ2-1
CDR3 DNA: TGTGCCAGCAGTTTCGCTCCCGGGACACCCGTGGGAAATGAGCAGTTCTTC
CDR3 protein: CASSFAPGTPVGNEQFF

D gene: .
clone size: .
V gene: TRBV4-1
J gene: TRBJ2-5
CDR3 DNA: TGCGCCAGCAGCCAAGATCCGGGGGACCAAGAGACCCAGTACTTC
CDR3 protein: CASSQDPGDQETQYF

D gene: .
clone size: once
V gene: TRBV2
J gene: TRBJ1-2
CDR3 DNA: TGTGCCAGCAGCAAAGACAGCTATGGCTACACCTTC
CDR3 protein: CASSKDSYGYTF

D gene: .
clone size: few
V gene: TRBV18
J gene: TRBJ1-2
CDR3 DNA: TGTGCCAGCTCACCTCGGACAGAGTCATATGGCTACACCTTC
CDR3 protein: CASSPRTESYGYTF

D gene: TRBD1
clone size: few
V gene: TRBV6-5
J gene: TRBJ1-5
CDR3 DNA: TGTGCCAGCAGTTACTGGACAGGTCATCAGCCCCAGCATTTT
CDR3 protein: CASSYWTGHQPQHF

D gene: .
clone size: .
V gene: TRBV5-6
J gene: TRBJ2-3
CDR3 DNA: TGTGCCAGCAGCCCCGACGGGGGGCGAACAGATACGCAGTATTTT
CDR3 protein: CASSPDGGRTDTQYF

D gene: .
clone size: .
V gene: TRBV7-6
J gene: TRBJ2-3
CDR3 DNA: TGTGCCAGCAGCTTAGTTCTAGGGGCAGGGAGCACAGATACGCAGTATTTT
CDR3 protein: CASSLVLGAGSTDTQYF

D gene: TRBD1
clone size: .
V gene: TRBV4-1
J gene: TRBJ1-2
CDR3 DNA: TGCGCCAGCACAGGGGTCGGACAGGGGGCTGATGGCTACACCTTC
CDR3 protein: CASTGVGQGADGYTF

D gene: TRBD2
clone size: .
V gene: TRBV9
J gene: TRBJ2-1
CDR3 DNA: TGTGCCAGCAGCGTAAACCCCAGGACTAGCGGGGGGGACAATGAGCAGTTCTTC
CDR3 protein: CASSVNPRTSGGDNEQFF

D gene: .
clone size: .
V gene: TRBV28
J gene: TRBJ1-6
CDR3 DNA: TGTGCCAGCAGTTTGGCAGGGGCCGGCTATAATTCACCCCTCCACTTT
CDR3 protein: CASSLAGAGYNSPLHF

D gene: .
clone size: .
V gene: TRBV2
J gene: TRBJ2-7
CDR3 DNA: TGTGCCAGCAGTGAAAGTCAGGGTTACTACGAGCAGTACTTC
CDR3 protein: CASSESQGYYEQYF

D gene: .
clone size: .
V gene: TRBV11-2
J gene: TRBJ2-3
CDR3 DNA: TGTGCCAGCAGCTTAGAACGGACAGATACGCAGTATTTT
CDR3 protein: CASSLERTDTQYF

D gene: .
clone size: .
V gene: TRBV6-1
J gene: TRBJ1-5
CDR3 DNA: TGTGCCAGCAATCCAGGCAGAAGCAATCAGCCCCAGCATTTT
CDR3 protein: CASNPGRSNQPQHF

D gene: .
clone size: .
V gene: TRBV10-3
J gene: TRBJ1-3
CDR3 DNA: TGTGCCATCAGTGAGTCGACTCGACAGATTGGAAACACCATATATTTT
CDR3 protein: CAISESTRQIGNTIYF

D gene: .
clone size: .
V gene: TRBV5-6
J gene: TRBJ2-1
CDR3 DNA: TGTGCCAGCAGCCCCGTTCAGGGGTCCTACAATGAGCAGTTCTTC
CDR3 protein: CASSPVQGSYNEQFF

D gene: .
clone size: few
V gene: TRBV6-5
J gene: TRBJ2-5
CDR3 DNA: TGTGCCAGCAGTGTGTTTAAAGAGACCCAGTACTTC
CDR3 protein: CASSVFKETQYF

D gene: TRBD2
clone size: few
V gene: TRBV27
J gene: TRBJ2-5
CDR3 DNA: TGTGCCAGCAGTCCTAGCGGGGGCGAAGTACCAGAGACCCAGTACTTC
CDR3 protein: CASSPSGGEVPETQYF

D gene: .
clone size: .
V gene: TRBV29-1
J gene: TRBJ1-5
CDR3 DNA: TGCAGCGCATCGACAGGTACGAGGGGTCAGCCCCAGCATTTT
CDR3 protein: CSASTGTRGQPQHF

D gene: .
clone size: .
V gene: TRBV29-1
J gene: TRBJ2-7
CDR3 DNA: TGCAGCACTTACCACTCCTACGAGCAGTACTTC
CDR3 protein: CSTYHSYEQYF

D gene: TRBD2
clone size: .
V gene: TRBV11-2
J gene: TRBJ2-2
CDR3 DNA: TGTGCCAGCAGCTACTTAGCGGGGGGGGAGACCGGGGAGCTGTTTTTT
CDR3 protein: CASSYLAGGETGELFF

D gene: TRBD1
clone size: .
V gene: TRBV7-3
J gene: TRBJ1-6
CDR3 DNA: TGTGCCAGCAGCTCTAGGACAGGGGCCCTCCACTTT
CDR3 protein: CASSSRTGALHF

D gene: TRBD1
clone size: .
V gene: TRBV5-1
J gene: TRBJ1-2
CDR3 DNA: TGCGCCAGCAGCCCGGGACAGGGTCGAGACTATGGCTACACCTTC
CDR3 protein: CASSPGQGRDYGYTF

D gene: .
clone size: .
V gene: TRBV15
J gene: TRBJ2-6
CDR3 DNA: TGTGCCACCAGCAGGGGGCTGGGGGCCAACGTCCTGACTTTC
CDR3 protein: CATSRGLGANVLTF

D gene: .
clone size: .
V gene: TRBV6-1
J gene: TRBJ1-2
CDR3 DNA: TGTGCCAGCAGTGAAGCGTCTGGGAGCTATGGCTACACCTTC
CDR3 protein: CASSEASGSYGYTF

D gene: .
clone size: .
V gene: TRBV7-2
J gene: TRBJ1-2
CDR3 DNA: TGTGCCAGCAGCTCGCGGGGGCCCCCGGATGGCTACACCTTC
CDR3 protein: CASSSRGPPDGYTF

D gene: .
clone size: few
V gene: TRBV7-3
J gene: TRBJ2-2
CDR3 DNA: TGTGCCAGCAGCTTATTCGCGAACACCGGGGAGCTGTTTTTT
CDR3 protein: CASSLFANTGELFF